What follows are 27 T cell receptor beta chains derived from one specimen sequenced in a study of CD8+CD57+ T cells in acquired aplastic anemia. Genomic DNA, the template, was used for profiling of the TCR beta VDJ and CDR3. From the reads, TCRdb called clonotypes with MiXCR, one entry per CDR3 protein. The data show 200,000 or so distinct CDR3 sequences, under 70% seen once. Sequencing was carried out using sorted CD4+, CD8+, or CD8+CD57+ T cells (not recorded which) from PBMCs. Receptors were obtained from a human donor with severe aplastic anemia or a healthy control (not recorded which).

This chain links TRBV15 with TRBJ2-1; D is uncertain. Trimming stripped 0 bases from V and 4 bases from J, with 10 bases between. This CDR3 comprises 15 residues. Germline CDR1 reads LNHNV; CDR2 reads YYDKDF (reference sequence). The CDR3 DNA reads TGTGCCACCAGCAGAGATTTAGTCGGGTACAATGAGCAGTTCTTC. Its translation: CATSRDLVGYNEQFF.

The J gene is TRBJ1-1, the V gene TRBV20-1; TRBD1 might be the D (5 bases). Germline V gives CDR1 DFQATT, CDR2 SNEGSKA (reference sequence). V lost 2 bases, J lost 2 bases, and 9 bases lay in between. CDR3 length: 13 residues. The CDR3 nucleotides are TGCAGTGCTAGATACAGGAGAAACACTGAAGCTTTCTTT. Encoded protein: CSARYRRNTEAFF.

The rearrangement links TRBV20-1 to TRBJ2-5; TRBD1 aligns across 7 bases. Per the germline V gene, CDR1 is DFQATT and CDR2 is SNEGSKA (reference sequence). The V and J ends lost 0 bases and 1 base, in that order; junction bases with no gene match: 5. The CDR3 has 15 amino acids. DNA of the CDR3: TGCAGTGCTAGAGATACAGGGGAGTCCCAAGAGACCCAGTACTTC. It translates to CSARDTGESQETQYF.

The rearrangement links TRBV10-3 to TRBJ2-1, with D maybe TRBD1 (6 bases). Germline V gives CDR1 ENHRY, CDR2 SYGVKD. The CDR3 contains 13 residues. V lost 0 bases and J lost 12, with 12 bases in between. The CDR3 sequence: CAISESNRVGQFF. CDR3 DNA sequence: TGTGCCATCAGTGAGTCGAACAGGGTTGGGCAGTTCTTC.

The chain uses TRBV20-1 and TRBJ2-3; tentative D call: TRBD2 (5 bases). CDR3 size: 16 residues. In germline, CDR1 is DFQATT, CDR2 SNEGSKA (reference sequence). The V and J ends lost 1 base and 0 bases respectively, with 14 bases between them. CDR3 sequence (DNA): TGCAGTGCTAGAGTCGCAATAAGGAGGAGCACAGATACGCAGTATTTT. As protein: CSARVAIRRSTDTQYF.

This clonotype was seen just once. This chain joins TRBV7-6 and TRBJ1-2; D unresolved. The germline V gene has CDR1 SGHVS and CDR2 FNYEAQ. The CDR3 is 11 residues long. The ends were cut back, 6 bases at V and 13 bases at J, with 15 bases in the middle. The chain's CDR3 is CASRENRASTF. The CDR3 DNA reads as TGTGCCAGCAGAGAAAACCGAGCATCCACCTTC.

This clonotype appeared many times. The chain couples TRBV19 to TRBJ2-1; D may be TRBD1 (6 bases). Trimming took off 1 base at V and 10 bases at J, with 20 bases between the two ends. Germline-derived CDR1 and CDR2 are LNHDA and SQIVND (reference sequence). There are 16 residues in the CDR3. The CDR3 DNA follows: TGTGCCAGTAGTATAGTAGGAGAAACAGGGAATGGGGAGCAGTTCTTC. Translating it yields CASSIVGETGNGEQFF.

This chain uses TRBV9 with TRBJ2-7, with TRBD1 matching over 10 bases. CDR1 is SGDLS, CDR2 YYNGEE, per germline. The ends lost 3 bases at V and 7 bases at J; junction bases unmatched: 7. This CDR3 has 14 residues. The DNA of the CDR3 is TGTGCCAGCAGCGCCTGGACAGGGGGTGATGAGCAGTACTTC. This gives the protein CASSAWTGGDEQYF.

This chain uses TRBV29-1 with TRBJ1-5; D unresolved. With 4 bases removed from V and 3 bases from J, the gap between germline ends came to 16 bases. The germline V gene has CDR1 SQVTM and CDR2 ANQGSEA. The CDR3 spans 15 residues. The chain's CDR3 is CSVALLAGNNQPQHF. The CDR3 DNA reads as TGCAGCGTTGCACTGCTGGCAGGCAACAATCAGCCCCAGCATTTT. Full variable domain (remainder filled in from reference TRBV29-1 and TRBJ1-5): SAVISQKPSRDICQRGTSLTIQCQVDSQVTMMFWYRQQPGQSLTLIATANQGSEATYESGFVIDKFPISRPNLTFSTLTVSNMSPEDSSIYLCSVALLAGNNQPQHFGDGTRLSIL.

CDR3 amino acids: CASSYTGHLEGWYNEKLFF. CDR3 sequence (DNA): TGTGCCAGCAGTTACACGGGACACCTCGAGGGGTGGTATAATGAAAAACTGTTTTTT. The chain links TRBV2 to TRBJ1-4, with D possibly being TRBD1 (6 bases). Trimming removed 5 bases at V and 4 bases at J, with 26 bases between. This CDR3 contains 19 residues. CDR1 SNHLY and CDR2 FYNNEI come from the germline V gene.

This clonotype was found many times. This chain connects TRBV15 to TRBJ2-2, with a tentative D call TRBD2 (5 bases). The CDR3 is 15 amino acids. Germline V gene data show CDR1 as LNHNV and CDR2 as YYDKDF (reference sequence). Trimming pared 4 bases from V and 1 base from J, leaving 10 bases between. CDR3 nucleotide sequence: TGTGCCACCAGCACTAGAGGAGGGAACACCGGGGAGCTGTTTTTT. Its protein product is CATSTRGGNTGELFF.

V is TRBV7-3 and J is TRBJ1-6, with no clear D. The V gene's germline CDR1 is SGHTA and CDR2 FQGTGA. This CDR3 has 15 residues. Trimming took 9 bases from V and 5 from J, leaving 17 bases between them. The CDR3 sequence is CASSIPNSDNSPLHF. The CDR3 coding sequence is TGTGCCAGTAGTATTCCCAACTCGGATAATTCACCCCTCCACTTT.

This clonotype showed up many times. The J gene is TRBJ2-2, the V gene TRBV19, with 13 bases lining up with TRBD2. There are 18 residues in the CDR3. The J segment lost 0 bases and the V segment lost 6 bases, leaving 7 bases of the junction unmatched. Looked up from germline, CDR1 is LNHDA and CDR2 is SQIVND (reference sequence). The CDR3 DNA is TGTGCCAGTAGCGTGGGACTAGCGGGGTTCGCGAACACCGGGGAGCTGTTTTTT. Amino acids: CASSVGLAGFANTGELFF. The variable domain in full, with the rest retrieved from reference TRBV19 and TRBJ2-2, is DGGITQSPKYLFRKEGQNVTLSCEQNLNHDAMYWYRQDPGQGLRLIYYSQIVNDFQKGDIAEGYSVSREKKESFPLTVTSAQKNPTAFYLCASSVGLAGFANTGELFFGEGSRLTVL.

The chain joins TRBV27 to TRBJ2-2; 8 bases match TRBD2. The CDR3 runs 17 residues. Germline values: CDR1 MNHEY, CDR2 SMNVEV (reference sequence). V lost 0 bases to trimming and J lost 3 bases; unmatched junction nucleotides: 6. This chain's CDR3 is CASSLSPGGGYTGELFF. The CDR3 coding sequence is TGTGCCAGCAGTTTATCCCCTGGCGGGGGGTACACCGGGGAGCTGTTTTTT.

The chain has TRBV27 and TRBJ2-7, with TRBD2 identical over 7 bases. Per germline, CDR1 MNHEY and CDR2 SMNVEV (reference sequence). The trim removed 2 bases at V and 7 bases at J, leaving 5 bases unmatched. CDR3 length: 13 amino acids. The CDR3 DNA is TGTGCCAGCAGTTTAAGGTGGGGAGGGGAGCAGTACTTC. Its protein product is CASSLRWGGEQYF.

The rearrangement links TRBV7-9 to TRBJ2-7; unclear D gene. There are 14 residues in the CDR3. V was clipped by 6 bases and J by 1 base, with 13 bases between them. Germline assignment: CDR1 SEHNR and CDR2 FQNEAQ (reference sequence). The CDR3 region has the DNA TGTGCCAGCAGTCCTCGCGACGGTTCCTACGAGCAGTACTTC. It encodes CASSPRDGSYEQYF.

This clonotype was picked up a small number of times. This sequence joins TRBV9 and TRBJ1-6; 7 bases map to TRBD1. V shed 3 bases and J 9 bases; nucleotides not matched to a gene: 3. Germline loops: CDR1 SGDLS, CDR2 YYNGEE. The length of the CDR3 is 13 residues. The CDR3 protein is CASSAGGRSPLHF. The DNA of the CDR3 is TGTGCCAGCAGCGCAGGGGGTCGTTCACCCCTCCACTTT.

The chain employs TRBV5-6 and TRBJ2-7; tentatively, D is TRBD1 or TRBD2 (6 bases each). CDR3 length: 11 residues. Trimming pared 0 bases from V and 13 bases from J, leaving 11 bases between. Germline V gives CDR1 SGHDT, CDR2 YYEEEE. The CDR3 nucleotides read TGTGCCAGCAGCTTGGAGGGGGGCCTATACTTC. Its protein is CASSLEGGLYF.

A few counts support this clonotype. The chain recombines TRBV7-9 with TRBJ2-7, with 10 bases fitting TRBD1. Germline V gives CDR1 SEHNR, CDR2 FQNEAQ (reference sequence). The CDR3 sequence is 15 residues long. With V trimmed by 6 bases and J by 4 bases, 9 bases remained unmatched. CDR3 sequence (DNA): TGTGCCAGCAGTCACCGGACGGACAGGGGGTACGAGCAGTACTTC. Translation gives CASSHRTDRGYEQYF.

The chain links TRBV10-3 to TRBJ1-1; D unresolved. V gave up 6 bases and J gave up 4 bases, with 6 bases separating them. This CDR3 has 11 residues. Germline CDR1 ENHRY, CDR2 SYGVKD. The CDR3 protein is CAISQGTEAFF. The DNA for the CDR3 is TGTGCCATCAGCCAAGGCACTGAAGCTTTCTTT.

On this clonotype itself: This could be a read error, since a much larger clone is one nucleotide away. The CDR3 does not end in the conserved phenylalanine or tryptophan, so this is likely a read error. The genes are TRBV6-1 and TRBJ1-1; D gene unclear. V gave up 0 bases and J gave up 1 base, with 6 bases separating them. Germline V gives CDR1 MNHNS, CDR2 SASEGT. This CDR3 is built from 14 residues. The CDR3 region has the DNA TGTGCCAGCAGTGAAGCGGAGGGGAACACTGAAGCTTTCCTT. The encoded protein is CASSEAEGNTEAFL.

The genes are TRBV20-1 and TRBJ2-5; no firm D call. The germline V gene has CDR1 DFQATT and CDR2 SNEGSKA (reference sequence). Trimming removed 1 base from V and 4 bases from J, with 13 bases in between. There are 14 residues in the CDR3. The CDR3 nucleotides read TGCAGTGCTAGAGCCCGTGTTGTAGGAGAGACCCAGTACTTC. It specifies CSARARVVGETQYF.

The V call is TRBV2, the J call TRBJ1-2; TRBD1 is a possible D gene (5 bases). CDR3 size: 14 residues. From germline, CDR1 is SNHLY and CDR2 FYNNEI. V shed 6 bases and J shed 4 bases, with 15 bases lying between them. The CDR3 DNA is TGTGCCAGCAGACACAGGTATTTCGCCTATGGCTACACCTTC. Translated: CASRHRYFAYGYTF.

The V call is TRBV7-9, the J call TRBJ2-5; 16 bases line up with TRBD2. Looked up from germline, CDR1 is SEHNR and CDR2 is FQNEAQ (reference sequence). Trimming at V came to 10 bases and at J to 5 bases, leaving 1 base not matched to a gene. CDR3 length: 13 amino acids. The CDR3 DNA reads TGTGCCACGGGACTAGCGGGAGGGGAGACCCAGTACTTC. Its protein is CATGLAGGETQYF.

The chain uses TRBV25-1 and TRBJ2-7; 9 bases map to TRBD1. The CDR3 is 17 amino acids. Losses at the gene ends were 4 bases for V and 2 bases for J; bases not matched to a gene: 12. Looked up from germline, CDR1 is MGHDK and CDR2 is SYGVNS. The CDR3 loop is CASSVSLGQGVPYEQYF. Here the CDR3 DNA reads TGTGCCAGCAGTGTATCCCTGGGACAGGGAGTCCCCTACGAGCAGTACTTC.

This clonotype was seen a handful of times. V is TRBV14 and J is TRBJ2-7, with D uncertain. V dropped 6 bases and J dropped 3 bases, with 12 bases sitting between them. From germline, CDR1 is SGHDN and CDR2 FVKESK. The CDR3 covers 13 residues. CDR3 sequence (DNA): TGTGCCAGCAGTGTGAGCTTGTACTACGAGCAGTACTTC. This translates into CASSVSLYYEQYF.

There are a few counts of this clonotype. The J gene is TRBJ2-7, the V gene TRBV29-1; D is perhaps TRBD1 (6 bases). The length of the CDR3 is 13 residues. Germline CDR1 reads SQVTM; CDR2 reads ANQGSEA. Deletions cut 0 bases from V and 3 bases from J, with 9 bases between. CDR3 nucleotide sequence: TGCAGCGTTGAAGATGGCAGGGGCTACGAGCAGTACTTC. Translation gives CSVEDGRGYEQYF.